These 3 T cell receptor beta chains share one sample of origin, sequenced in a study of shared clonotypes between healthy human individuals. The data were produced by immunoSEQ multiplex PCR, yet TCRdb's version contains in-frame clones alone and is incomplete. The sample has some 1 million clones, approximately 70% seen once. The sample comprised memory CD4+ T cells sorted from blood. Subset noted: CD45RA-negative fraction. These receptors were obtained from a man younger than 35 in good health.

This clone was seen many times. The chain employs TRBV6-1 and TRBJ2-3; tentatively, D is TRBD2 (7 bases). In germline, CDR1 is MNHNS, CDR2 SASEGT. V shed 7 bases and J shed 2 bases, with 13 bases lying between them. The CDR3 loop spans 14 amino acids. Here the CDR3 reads CASKAGHNTDTQYF. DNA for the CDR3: TGTGCCAGCAAAGCGGGACATAACACAGATACGCAGTATTTT.

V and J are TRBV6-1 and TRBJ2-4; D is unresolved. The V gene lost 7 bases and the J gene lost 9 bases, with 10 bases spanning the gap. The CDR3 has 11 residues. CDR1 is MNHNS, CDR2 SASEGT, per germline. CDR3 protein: CASKTTGIQYF. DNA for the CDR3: TGTGCCAGCAAGACCACGGGCATTCAGTACTTC.

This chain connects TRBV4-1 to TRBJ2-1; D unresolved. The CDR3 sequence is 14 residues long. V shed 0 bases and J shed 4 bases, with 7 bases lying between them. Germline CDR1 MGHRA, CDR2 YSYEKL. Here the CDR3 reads CASSQESVYNEQFF. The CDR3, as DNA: TGCGCCAGCAGCCAAGAATCCGTATACAATGAGCAGTTCTTC.